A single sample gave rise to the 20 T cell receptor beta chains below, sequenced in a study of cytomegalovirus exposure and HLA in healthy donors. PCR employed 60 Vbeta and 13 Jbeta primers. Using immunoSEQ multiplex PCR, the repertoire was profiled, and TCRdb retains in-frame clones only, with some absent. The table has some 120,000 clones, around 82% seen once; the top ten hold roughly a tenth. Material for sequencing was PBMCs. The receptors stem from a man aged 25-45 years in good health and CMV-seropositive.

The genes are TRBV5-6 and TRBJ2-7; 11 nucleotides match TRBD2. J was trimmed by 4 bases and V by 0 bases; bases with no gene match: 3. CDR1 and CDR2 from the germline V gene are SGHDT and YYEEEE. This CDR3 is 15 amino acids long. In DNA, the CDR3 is TGTGCCAGCAGCTTGGTAGCGGGAGGGCCATACGAGCAGTACTTC. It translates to CASSLVAGGPYEQYF.

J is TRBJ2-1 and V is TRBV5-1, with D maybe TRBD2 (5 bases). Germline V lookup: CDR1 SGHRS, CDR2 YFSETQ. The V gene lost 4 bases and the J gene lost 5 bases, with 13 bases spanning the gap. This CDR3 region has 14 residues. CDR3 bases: TGCGCCAGCAGCCGATCCGGGAACCACAATGAGCAGTTCTTC. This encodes CASSRSGNHNEQFF.

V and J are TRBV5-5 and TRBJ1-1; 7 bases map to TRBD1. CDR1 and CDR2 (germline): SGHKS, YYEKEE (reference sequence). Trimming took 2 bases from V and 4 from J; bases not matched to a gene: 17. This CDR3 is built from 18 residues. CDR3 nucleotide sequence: TGTGCCAGCAGCTTAGGGACAGTCAGACGTGGGGCTGGCACTGAAGCTTTCTTT. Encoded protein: CASSLGTVRRGAGTEAFF. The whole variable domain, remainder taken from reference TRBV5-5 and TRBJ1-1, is DAGVTQSPTHLIKTRGQQVTLRCSPISGHKSVSWYQQVLGQGPQFIFQYYEKEERGRGNFPDRFSARQFPNYSSELNVNALLLGDSALYLCASSLGTVRRGAGTEAFFGQGTRLTVV.

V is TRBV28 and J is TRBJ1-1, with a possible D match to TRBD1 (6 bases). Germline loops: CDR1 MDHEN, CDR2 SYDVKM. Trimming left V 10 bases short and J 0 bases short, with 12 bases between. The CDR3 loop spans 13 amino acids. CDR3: CAISRGMNTEAFF. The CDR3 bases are TGTGCCATCTCCAGGGGAATGAACACTGAAGCTTTCTTT.

The CDR3 region has the DNA TGTGCCAGCAGCTTCCGGGGAGGACTAGCGGAATACAATGAGCAGTTCTTC. It translates to CASSFRGGLAEYNEQFF. The V gene is TRBV7-6, the J gene TRBJ2-1; 10 bases fit TRBD2. The CDR3 has 17 residues. V lost 3 bases to trimming and J lost 4 bases; unmatched junction nucleotides: 9. CDR1 and CDR2 from the germline V gene are SGHVS and FNYEAQ.

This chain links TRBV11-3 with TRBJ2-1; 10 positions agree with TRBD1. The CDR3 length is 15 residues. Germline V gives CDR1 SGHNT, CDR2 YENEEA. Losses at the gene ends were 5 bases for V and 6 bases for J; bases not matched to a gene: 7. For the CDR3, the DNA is TGTGCCAGCAGCCCCTGGACAGGGGGACGCAATGAGCAGTTCTTC. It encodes CASSPWTGGRNEQFF.

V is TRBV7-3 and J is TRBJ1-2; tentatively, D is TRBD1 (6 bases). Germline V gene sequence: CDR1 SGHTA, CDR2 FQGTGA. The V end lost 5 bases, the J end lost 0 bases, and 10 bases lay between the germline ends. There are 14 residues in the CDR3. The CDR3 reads CASSLTGANYGYTF. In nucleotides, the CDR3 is TGTGCCAGCAGCCTGACAGGCGCTAACTATGGCTACACCTTC.

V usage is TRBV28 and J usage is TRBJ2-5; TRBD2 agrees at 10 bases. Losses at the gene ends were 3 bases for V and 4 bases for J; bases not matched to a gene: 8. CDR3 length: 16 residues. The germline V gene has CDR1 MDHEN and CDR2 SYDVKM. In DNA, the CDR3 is TGTGCCAGCAGTTTTAACCTAGCGGGAGAGGCAGAGACCCAGTACTTC. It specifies CASSFNLAGEAETQYF.

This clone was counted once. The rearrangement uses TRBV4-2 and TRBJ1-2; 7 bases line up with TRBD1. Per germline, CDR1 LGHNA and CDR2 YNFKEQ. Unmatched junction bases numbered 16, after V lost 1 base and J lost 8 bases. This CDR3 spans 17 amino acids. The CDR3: CASSQVIKGRQGDGYTF. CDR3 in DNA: TGTGCCAGCAGCCAAGTAATAAAAGGCCGGCAGGGGGACGGCTACACCTTC.

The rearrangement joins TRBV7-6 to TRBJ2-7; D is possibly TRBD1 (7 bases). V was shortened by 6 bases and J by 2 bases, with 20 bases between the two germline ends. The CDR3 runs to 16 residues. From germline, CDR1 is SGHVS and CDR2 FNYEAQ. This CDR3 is CASSQGGGQAAYEQYF. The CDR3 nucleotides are TGTGCCAGCAGTCAGGGGGGTGGACAAGCGGCCTACGAGCAGTACTTC.

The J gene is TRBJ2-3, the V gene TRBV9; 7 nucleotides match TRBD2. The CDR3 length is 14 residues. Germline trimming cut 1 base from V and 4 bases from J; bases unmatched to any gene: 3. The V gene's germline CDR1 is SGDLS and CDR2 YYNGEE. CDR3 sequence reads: CASSVSGGADTQYF. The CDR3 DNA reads TGTGCCAGCAGCGTATCTGGGGGGGCAGATACGCAGTATTTT.

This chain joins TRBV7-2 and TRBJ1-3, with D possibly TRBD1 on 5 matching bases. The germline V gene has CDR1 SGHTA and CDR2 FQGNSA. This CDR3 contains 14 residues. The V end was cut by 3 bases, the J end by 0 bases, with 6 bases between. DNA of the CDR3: TGTGCCAGCAGCTTCCAGGGCTCTGGAAACACCATATATTTT. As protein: CASSFQGSGNTIYF. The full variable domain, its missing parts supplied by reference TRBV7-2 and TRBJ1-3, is GAGVSQSPSNKVTEKGKDVELRCDPISGHTALYWYRQSLGQGLEFLIYFQGNSAPDKSGLPSDRFSAERTGGSVSTLTIQRTQQEDSAVYLCASSFQGSGNTIYFGEGSWLTVV.

Here the CDR3 DNA reads TGTGCCAGCTCACCACGGACAGGGGTGGCCGGGGAGCTGTTTTTT. The encoded protein is CASSPRTGVAGELFF. The genes are TRBV18 and TRBJ2-2; 9 positions agree with TRBD1. The CDR3 is made up of 15 amino acids. Per the germline V gene, CDR1 is KGHSH and CDR2 is LQKENI. V shed 1 base, J shed 6 bases, and the junction held 3 bases outside the gene matches.

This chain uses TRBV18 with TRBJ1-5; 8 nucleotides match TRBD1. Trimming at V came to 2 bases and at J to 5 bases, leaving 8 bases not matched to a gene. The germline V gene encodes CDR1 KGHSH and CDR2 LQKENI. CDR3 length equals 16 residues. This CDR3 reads CASSPAQGGTDQPQHF. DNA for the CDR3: TGTGCCAGCTCACCAGCACAGGGGGGGACGGATCAGCCCCAGCATTTT. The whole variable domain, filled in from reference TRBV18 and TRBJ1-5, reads NAGVMQNPRHLVRRRGQEARLRCSPMKGHSHVYWYRQLPEEGLKFMVYLQKENIIDESGMPKERFSAEFPKEGPSILRIQQVVRGDSAAYFCASSPAQGGTDQPQHFGDGTRLSIL.

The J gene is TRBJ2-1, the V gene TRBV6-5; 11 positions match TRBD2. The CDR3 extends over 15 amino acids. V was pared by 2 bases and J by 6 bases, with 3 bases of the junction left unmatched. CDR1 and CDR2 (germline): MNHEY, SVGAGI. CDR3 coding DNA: TGTGCCAGCAGTTACGGTAGCGGGAGGGTCAATGAGCAGTTCTTC. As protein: CASSYGSGRVNEQFF.

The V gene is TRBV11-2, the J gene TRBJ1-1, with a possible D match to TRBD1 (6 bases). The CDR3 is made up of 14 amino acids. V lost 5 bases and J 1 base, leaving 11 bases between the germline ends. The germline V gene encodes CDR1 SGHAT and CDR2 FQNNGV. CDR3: CASSPQGWNTEAFF. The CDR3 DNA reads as TGTGCCAGCAGCCCCCAGGGGTGGAACACTGAAGCTTTCTTT.

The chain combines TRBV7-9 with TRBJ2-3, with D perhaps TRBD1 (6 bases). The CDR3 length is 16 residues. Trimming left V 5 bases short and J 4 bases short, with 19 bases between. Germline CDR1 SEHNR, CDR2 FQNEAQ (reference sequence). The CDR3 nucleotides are TGTGCCAGCAGCCAAAGGGGGTCCAGGGACCCAGATACGCAGTATTTT. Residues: CASSQRGSRDPDTQYF.

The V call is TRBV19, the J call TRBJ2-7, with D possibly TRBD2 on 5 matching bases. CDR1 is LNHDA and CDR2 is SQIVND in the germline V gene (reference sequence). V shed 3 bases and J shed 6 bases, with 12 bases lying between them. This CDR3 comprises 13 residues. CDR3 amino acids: CASSIGLRGEQYF. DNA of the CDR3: TGTGCCAGTAGTATCGGTTTACGGGGCGAGCAGTACTTC.

The CDR3 here is CASSLGQSGVFSWQPQHF. DNA for the CDR3: TGTGCCAGCAGCTTAGGACAGTCGGGGGTCTTTTCGTGGCAGCCCCAGCATTTT. This chain links TRBV7-2 with TRBJ1-5; D is possibly TRBD1 (5 bases). The CDR3 runs to 18 residues. Germline V gene data show CDR1 as SGHTA and CDR2 as FQGNSA. The V gene lost 1 base and the J gene lost 7 bases, with 23 bases spanning the gap.

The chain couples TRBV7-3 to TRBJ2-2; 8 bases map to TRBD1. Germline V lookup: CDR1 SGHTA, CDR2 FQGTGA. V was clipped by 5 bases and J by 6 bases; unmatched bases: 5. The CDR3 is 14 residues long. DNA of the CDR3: TGTGCCAGCAGCAAACAGGGGGATCCCGGGGAGCTGTTTTTT. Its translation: CASSKQGDPGELFF.